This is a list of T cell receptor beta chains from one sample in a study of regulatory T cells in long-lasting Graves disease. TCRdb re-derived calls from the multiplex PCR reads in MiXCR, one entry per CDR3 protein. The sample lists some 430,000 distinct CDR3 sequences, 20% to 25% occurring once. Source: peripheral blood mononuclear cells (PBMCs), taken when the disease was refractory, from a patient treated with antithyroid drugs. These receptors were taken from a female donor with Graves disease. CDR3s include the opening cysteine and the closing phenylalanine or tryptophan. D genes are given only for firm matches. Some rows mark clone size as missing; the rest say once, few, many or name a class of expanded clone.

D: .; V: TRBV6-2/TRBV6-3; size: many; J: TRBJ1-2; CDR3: CASSYNAHYGYTF; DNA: TGTGCCAGCAGTTATAACGCTCACTATGGCTACACCTTC
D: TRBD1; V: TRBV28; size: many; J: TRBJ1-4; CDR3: CASTWTGWNEKLFF; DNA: TGTGCCAGCACTTGGACAGGGTGGAATGAAAAACTGTTTTTT
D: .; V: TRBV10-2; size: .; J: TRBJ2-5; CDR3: CASSVGGCGKTQYF; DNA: TGCGCCAGCAGTGTAGGTGGATGCGGAAAGACCCAGTACTTC
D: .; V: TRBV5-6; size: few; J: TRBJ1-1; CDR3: CASSVWGWAVAEAFF; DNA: TGTGCCAGCAGCGTGTGGGGCTGGGCAGTGGCTGAAGCTTTCTTT
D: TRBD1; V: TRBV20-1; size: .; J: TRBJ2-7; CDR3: CSARDLLTGETSEQYF; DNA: TGCAGTGCTAGAGATCTACTGACAGGGGAAACTAGCGAGCAGTACTTC
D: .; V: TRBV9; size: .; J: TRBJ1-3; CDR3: CASSGKPGNTIYF; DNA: TGTGCCAGCAGCGGAAAACCAGGAAACACCATATATTTT
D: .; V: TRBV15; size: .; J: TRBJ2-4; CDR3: CATSRDRLAKNIQYF; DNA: TGTGCCACCAGCAGAGATCGACTAGCCAAAAACATTCAGTACTTC
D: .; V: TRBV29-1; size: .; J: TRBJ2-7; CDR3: CSVGGGQSSYEQYF; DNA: TGCAGCGTGGGGGGCGGACAGAGCTCCTACGAGCAGTACTTC
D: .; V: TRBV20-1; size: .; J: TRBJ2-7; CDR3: CSARAWTPSYEQYF; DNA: TGCAGTGCTAGAGCTTGGACTCCCTCCTACGAGCAGTACTTC
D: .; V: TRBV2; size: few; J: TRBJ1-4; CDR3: CASGELVEQLFF; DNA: TGTGCCAGCGGCGAGCTAGTTGAGCAACTGTTTTTT
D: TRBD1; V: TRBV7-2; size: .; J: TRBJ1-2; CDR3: CASSPGQGFFNYGYTF; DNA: TGTGCCAGCAGCCCGGGACAGGGGTTTTTTAACTATGGCTACACCTTC
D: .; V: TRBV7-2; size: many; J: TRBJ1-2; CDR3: CASSLDKGVGGYTF; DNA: TGTGCCAGCAGCTTAGATAAGGGGGTCGGTGGCTACACCTTC
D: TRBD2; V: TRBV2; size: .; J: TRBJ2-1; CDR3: CASSHLLATGVYNEQFF; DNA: TGTGCCAGCAGTCACTTACTAGCGACGGGGGTATACAATGAGCAGTTCTTC
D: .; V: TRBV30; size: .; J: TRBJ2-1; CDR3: CAWSVDPPIEQFF; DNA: TGTGCCTGGAGTGTAGACCCTCCAATCGAGCAGTTCTTC
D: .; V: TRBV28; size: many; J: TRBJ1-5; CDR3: CASSPQAGGQPQHF; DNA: TGTGCCAGCAGCCCCCAGGCGGGAGGTCAGCCCCAGCATTTT
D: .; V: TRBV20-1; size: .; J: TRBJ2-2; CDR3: CSARLGANTGELFF; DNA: TGCAGTGCTAGACTGGGGGCAAACACCGGGGAGCTGTTTTTT
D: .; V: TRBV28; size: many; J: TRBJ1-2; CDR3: CASSPDTGSIYGYTF; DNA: TGTGCCAGCAGTCCGGATACAGGTTCGATCTATGGCTACACCTTC
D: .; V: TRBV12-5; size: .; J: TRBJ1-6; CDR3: CASGSPPGATNSPLHF; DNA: TGTGCTAGTGGTTCCCCACCGGGAGCGACAAATTCACCCCTCCACTTT
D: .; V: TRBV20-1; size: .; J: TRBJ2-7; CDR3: CSARDGNYEQYF; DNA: TGCAGTGCTAGAGATGGAAACTACGAGCAGTACTTC
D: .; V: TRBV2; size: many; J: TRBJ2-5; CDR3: CASRATVETQYF; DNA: TGTGCCAGCAGGGCGACAGTTGAGACCCAGTACTTC
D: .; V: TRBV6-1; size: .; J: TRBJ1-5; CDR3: CASRRTGPNQPQHF; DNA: TGTGCCAGCAGAAGGACGGGACCCAATCAGCCCCAGCATTTT
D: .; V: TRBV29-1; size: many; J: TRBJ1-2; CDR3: CSVEVLQADYGYTF; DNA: TGCAGCGTTGAAGTGTTGCAGGCCGACTATGGCTACACCTTC
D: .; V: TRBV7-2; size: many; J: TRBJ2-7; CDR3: CASSAGQSKTYEQYF; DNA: TGTGCCAGCAGCGCCGGACAGAGCAAAACCTACGAGCAGTACTTC
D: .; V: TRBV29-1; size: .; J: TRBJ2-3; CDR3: CSVELEDGITDTQYF; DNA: TGCAGCGTTGAATTAGAGGACGGCATAACAGATACGCAGTATTTT
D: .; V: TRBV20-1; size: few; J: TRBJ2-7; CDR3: CSARGLGTRDYEQYF; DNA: TGCAGTGCTAGAGGCCTCGGGACAAGGGACTACGAGCAGTACTTC
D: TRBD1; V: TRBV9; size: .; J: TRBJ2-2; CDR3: CASSVSGGVGNTGELFF; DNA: TGTGCCAGCAGCGTCTCAGGGGGCGTAGGGAACACCGGGGAGCTGTTTTTT
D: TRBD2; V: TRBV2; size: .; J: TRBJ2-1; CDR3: CASSESGGSYNEQFF; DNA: TGTGCCAGCAGTGAAAGCGGGGGATCCTACAATGAGCAGTTCTTC
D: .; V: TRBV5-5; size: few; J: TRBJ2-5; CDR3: CASSKTETQYF; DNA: TGTGCCAGCAGTAAGACAGAGACCCAGTACTTC
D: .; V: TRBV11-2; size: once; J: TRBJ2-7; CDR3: CASSLGPAYEQHF; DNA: TGTGCCAGCAGCTTAGGGCCAGCCTACGAGCAGCACTTC
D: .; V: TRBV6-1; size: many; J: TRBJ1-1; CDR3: CASSTTGSAFF; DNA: TGTGCCAGCAGTACCACGGGGTCTGCTTTCTTT
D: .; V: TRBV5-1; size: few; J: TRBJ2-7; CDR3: CASSLVSQSDEQYF; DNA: TGCGCCAGCAGCTTGGTCTCCCAGAGCGACGAGCAGTACTTC
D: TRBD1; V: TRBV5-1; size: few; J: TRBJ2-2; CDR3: CASSSTGTGIAGELFF; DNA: TGCGCCAGCAGCTCAACCGGGACAGGGATCGCCGGGGAGCTGTTTTTT
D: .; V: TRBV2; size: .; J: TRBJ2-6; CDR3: CASRASSGANVLTF; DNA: TGTGCCAGCAGGGCAAGCTCTGGGGCCAACGTCCTGACTTTC
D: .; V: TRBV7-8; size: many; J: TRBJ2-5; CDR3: CASSLGGGARETQYF; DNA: TGTGCCAGCAGCTTAGGTGGGGGGGCCCGGGAGACCCAGTACTTC
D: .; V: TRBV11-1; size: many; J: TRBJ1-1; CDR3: CASSLDGAEAFF; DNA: TGTGCCAGCAGCTTAGACGGAGCTGAAGCTTTCTTT
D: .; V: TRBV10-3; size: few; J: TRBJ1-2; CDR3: CAISEGQSTNYGYTF; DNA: TGTGCCATCAGTGAGGGCCAGTCGACTAACTATGGCTACACCTTC
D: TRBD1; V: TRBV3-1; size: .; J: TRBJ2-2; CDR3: CASSGRGSANTGELFF; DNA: TGTGCCAGCAGCGGCAGGGGGTCCGCGAACACCGGGGAGCTGTTTTTT
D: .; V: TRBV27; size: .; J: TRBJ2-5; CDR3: CASSWGRGRETQYF; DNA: TGTGCCAGCAGTTGGGGACGGGGAAGGGAGACCCAGTACTTC
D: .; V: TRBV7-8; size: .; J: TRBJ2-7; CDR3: CASSLGPPTADEQYF; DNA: TGTGCCAGCAGCTTAGGGCCCCCCACCGCAGACGAGCAGTACTTC
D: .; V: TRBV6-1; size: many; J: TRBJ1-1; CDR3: CASERVTRGDTEAFF; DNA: TGTGCCAGCGAGAGAGTCACCCGGGGGGACACTGAAGCTTTCTTT
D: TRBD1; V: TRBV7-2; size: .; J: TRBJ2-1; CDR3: CASSSDRGEQFF; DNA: TGTGCCAGCAGCTCGGACAGGGGTGAGCAGTTCTTC
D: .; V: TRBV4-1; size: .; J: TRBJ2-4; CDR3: CASSQVGEAKNIQYF; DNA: TGCGCCAGCAGCCAAGTAGGGGAGGCCAAAAACATTCAGTACTTC
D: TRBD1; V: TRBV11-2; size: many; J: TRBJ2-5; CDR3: CASSLGDRGIETQYF; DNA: TGTGCCAGCAGCTTAGGAGACAGGGGCATAGAGACCCAGTACTTC
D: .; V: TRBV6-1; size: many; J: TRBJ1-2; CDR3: CASRGTDYGYTF; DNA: TGTGCCAGCAGGGGGACGGACTATGGCTACACCTTC
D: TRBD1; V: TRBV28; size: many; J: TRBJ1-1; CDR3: CASSADRGMNTEAFF; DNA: TGTGCCAGCAGTGCGGACAGGGGCATGAACACTGAAGCTTTCTTT
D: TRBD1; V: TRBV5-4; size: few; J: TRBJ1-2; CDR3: CATSGQGNYGYTF; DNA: TGTGCCACCTCGGGACAGGGTAACTATGGCTACACCTTC
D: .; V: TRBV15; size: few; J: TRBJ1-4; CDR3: CATSRDRGTNEKLFF; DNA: TGTGCCACCAGCAGAGATCGGGGGACTAATGAAAAACTGTTTTTT
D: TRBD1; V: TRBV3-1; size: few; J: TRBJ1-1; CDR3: CASSQGGDREAFF; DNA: TGTGCCAGCAGCCAAGGGGGGGACAGAGAAGCTTTCTTT
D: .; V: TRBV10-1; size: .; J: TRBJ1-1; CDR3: CASSESTHTEAFF; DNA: TGCGCCAGCAGTGAGTCGACACACACTGAAGCTTTCTTT
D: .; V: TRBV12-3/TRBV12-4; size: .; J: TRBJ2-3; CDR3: CASSLGHSNIDTQYF; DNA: TGTGCCAGCAGCTTAGGACACTCGAATATAGATACGCAGTATTTT
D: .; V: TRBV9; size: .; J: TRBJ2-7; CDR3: CASSEGAREGDEQYF; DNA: TGTGCCAGCAGCGAGGGAGCCAGGGAGGGGGACGAGCAGTACTTC
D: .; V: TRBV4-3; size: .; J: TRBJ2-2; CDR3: CASSHGQTGELFF; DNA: TGCGCCAGCAGCCATGGACAGACCGGGGAGCTGTTTTTT
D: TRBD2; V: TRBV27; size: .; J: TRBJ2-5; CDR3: CASSPLLAGVGETQYF; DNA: TGTGCCAGCAGTCCCCTACTAGCGGGAGTAGGAGAGACCCAGTACTTC
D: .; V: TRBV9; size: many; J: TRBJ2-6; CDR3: CASSVSGTGANVLTF; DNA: TGTGCCAGCAGCGTATCGGGGACTGGGGCCAACGTCCTGACTTTC
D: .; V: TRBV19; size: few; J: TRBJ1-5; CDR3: CASSRGGDSNQPQHF; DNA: TGTGCCAGTAGTAGGGGGGGCGATAGCAATCAGCCCCAGCATTTT
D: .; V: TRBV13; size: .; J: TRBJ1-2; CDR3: CASSLGQGDNYGYTF; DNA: TGTGCCAGCAGCTTGGGGCAGGGCGATAACTATGGCTACACCTTC
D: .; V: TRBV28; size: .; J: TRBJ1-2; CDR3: CASSPTPSRYGHTF; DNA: TGTGCCAGCAGTCCTACACCTTCCCGCTATGGCCACACCTTC